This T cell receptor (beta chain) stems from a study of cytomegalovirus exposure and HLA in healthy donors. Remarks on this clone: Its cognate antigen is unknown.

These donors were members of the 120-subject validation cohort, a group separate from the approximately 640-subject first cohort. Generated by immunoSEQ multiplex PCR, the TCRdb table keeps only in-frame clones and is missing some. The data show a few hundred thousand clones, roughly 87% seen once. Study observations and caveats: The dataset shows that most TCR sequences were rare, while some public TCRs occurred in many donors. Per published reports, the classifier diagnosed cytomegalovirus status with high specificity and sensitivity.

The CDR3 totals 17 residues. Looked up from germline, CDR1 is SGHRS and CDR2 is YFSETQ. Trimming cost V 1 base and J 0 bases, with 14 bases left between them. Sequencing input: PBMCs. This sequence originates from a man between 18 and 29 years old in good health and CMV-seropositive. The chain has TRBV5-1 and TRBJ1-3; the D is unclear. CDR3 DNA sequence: TGCGCCAGCAGCTTGTTCGGTTCGCCGAGCTCTGGAAACACCATATATTTT. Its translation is CASSLFGSPSSGNTIYF.